This T cell receptor (beta chain) was sequenced during a study of shared clonotypes between healthy human individuals. Negatively enriched CD4+ T cells were divided by CD45RA into naive and memory. Only in-frame clones appear in the TCRdb table, and some are missing; sequencing was by immunoSEQ multiplex PCR. The sample records millions of clones, roughly nine tenths being singletons. V lost 7 bases and J 1 base, leaving 8 bases between the germline ends. CDR1 and CDR2 (germline): MNHNS, SASEGT. There are 13 residues in the CDR3. Input material: naive CD4+ T cells sorted from blood. Specified subset: CD45RA+ positively selected. This sequence joins TRBV6-1 and TRBJ1-3; D not certain. The TCR comes from a man aged 18 to 30 in good health. In nucleotides, the CDR3 is TGTGCCAGCACTGGGCTTTCTGGAAACACCATATATTTT. Translation gives CASTGLSGNTIYF.